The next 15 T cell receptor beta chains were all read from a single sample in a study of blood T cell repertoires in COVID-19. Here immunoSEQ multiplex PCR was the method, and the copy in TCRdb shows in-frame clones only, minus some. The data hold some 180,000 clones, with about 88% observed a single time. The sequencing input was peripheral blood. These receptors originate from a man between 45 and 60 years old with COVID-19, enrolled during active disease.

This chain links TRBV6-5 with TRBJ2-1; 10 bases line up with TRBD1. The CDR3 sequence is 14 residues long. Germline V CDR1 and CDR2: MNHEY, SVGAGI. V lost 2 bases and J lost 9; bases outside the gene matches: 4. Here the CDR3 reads CASSYDRGQGEQFF. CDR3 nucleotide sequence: TGTGCCAGCAGTTACGACAGGGGGCAGGGTGAGCAGTTCTTC.

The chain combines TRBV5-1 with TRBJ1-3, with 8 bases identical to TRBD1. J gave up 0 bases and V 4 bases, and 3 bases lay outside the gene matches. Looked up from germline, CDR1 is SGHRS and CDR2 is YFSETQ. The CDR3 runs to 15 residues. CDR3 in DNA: TGCGCCAGCAGCCGAGGACAGGGCTCTGGAAACACCATATATTTT. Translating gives CASSRGQGSGNTIYF.

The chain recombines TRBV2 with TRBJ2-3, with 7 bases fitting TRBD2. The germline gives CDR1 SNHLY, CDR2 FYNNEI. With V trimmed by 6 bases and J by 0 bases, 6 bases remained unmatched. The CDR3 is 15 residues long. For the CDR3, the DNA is TGTGCCAGCAGGAAACTAGCGAGTAGCACAGATACGCAGTATTTT. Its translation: CASRKLASSTDTQYF.

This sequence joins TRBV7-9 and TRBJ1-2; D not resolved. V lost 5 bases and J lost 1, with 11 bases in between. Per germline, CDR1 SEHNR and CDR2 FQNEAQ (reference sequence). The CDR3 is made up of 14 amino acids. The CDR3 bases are TGTGCCAGCAGCCGGACGGGGATTAACTATGGCTACACCTTC. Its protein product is CASSRTGINYGYTF.

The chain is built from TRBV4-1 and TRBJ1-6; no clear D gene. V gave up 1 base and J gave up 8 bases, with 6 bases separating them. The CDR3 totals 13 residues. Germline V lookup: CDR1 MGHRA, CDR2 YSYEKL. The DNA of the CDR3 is TGCGCCAGCAGCCAAGGGGAGGATTCACCCCTCCACTTT. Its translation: CASSQGEDSPLHF.

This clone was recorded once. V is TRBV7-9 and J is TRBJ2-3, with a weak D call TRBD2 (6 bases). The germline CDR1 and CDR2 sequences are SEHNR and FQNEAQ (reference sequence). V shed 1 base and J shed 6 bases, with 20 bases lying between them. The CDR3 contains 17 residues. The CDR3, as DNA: TGTGCCAGCAGCTTAGGGGACTCCCCCCTTGCCACGGATACGCAGTATTTT. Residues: CASSLGDSPLATDTQYF.

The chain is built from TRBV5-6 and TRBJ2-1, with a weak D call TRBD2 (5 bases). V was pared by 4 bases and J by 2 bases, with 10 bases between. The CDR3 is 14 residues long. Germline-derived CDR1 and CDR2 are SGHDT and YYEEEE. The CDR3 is CASSRDWAYNEQFF. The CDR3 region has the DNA TGTGCCAGCAGCCGGGATTGGGCCTACAATGAGCAGTTCTTC.

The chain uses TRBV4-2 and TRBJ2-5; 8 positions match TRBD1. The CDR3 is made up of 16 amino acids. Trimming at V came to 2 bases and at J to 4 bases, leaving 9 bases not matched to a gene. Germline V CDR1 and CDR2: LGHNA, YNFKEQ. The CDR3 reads CASSQWGYTGGETQYF. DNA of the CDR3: TGTGCCAGCAGCCAATGGGGCTACACAGGGGGAGAGACCCAGTACTTC.

The chain's CDR3 is CASSLDPLAGTGELFF. The CDR3, as DNA: TGTGCCAGCAGTTTAGATCCACTAGCGGGCACCGGGGAGCTGTTTTTT. The chain has TRBV28 and TRBJ2-2, with 9 bases identical to TRBD2. Looked up from germline, CDR1 is MDHEN and CDR2 is SYDVKM. The V gene end was trimmed by 2 bases and the J gene end by 4 bases; junction bases not matched to a gene: 5. The CDR3 is 16 residues long.

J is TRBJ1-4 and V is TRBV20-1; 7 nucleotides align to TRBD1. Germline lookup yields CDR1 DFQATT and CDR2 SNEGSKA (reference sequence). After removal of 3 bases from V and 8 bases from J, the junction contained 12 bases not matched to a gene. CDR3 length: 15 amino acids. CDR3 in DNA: TGCAGTGCTAGTGTGGGCCGGGACAGTCAGGAAAAACTGTTTTTT. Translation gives CSASVGRDSQEKLFF.

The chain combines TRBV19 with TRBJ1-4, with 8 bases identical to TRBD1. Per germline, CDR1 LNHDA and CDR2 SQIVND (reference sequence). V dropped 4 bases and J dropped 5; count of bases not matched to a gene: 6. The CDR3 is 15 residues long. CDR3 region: CASSRRTGRNEKLFF. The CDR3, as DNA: TGTGCCAGTAGTAGACGGACAGGGCGGAATGAAAAACTGTTTTTT. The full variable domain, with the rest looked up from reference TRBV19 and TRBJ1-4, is DGGITQSPKYLFRKEGQNVTLSCEQNLNHDAMYWYRQDPGQGLRLIYYSQIVNDFQKGDIAEGYSVSREKKESFPLTVTSAQKNPTAFYLCASSRRTGRNEKLFFGSGTQLSVL.

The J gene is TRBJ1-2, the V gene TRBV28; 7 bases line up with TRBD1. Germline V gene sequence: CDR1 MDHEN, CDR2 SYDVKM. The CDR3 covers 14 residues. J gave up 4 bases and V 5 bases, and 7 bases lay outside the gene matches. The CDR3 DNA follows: TGTGCCAGCAGTCCGGGGACAGCCTCCTATGGCTACACCTTC. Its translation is CASSPGTASYGYTF.

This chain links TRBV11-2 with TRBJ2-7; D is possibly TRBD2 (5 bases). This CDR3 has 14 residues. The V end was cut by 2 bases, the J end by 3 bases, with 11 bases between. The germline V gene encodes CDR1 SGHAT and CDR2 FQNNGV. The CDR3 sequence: CASSLKPADYEQYF. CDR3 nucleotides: TGTGCCAGCAGCTTAAAGCCAGCGGACTACGAGCAGTACTTC.

The CDR3 DNA is TGTGCCAGCAGTGAAGCCCGGACTAGCGGCTACAATGAGCAGTTCTTC. Protein sequence: CASSEARTSGYNEQFF. This chain links TRBV2 with TRBJ2-1; 10 bases line up with TRBD2. The CDR3 extends over 16 amino acids. Trimming took 0 bases from V and 3 from J; bases not matched to a gene: 2. Per the germline V gene, CDR1 is SNHLY and CDR2 is FYNNEI.

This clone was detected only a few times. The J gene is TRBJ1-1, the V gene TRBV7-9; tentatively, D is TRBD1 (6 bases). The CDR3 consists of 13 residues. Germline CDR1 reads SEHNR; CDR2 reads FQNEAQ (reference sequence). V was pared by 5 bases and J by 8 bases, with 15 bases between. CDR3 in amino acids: CASSHRVPGEAFF. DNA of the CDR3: TGTGCCAGCAGCCACAGGGTACCAGGGGAAGCTTTCTTT.